The 32 T cell receptor beta chains below were found in one sample sequenced in a study of beta chain features in type 1 diabetes. Whole-study results and caveats: People with Type 1 diabetes carried modestly yet significantly shorter TCRB CDR3s in all four CD4+ subsets.

Antigen specificity for these receptors is unknown. Expressed TCRB transcripts got sequenced, as all isolated RNA was reverse transcribed. Some clones are missing from TCRdb's copy, which holds only in-frame ones; the method was immunoSEQ multiplex PCR. The data show over 650,000 clones, more than 13% seen once. The source material was naive CD4+ T cells from blood. The receptors were sampled from a man aged 18 to 30 with type 1 diabetes.

This chain uses TRBV27 with TRBJ2-1; 12 bases are a match to TRBD2. Germline lookup yields CDR1 MNHEY and CDR2 SMNVEV (reference sequence). The V and J ends lost 7 bases and 7 bases, in that order; junction bases with no gene match: 8. The CDR3 is made up of 15 amino acids. The CDR3 nucleotides are TGTGCCAGCAACCCCCTAGCGGGAGGGCGAAATGAGCAGTTCTTC. This sequence encodes CASNPLAGGRNEQFF.

This chain connects TRBV2 to TRBJ1-2, with D perhaps TRBD1 (6 bases). CDR3 size: 14 residues. Germline CDR1 SNHLY, CDR2 FYNNEI. V lost 5 bases and J 8 bases, leaving 18 bases between the germline ends. As DNA, the CDR3 is TGTGCCAGCAGTTATCGGACAGAACTAAAGGGCTACACCTTC. Its protein is CASSYRTELKGYTF.

This clone was seen a few times. The genes are TRBV25-1 and TRBJ1-4; D is undetermined. The CDR3 sequence is 15 residues long. Per germline, CDR1 MGHDK and CDR2 SYGVNS. V was shortened by 2 bases and J by 6 bases, with 13 bases between the two germline ends. The CDR3 DNA follows: TGTGCCAGCAGTGAAATAGGAGGAAGAGATGAAAAACTGTTTTTT. Amino acid sequence: CASSEIGGRDEKLFF.

On this clone: The same CDR3 can be traced to other DNA sequences in this sample. The chain carries TRBV29-1 and TRBJ2-5, with a possible D match to TRBD2 (5 bases). Deletions cut 5 bases from V and 5 bases from J, with 12 bases between. CDR3 length: 12 residues. Germline-derived CDR1 and CDR2 are SQVTM and ANQGSEA. The DNA for the CDR3 is TGCAGCGTTTTGGCGGGTTCGGAGACCCAGTACTTC. Translation: CSVLAGSETQYF.

This clone was observed a few times. For the CDR3, the DNA is TGCAGCGTTGAGGCCGGACAGGGATACTACGAGCAGTACTTC. As protein: CSVEAGQGYYEQYF. The rearrangement uses TRBV29-1 and TRBJ2-7, with 8 bases aligning to TRBD1. The germline V gene encodes CDR1 SQVTM and CDR2 ANQGSEA. V lost 3 bases to trimming and J lost 3 bases; unmatched junction nucleotides: 7. This CDR3 region has 14 residues.

The sample holds a few counts of this clone. The rearrangement links TRBV11-3 to TRBJ2-5; TRBD1 matches 9 bases. The CDR3 is 17 residues long. Per the germline V gene, CDR1 is SGHNT and CDR2 is YENEEA. The J segment lost 2 bases and the V segment lost 6 bases, leaving 13 bases of the junction unmatched. CDR3 residues: CASSSSPGTGPQETQYF. In DNA, the CDR3 is TGTGCCAGCAGTTCCTCACCCGGGACAGGGCCGCAAGAGACCCAGTACTTC.

This sequence joins TRBV5-1 and TRBJ2-7; a possible D gene is TRBD1 (6 bases). Between the trimmed V and J ends, which lost 2 bases and 0 bases, there was a span of 12 bases. This CDR3 contains 15 residues. CDR1 and CDR2 (germline): SGHRS, YFSETQ. CDR3 protein: CASSFAGAPSYEQYF. CDR3 DNA sequence: TGCGCCAGCAGCTTTGCAGGGGCCCCCTCCTACGAGCAGTACTTC.

J is TRBJ2-1 and V is TRBV7-2; 7 bases agree with TRBD2. Per germline, CDR1 SGHTA and CDR2 FQGNSA. The CDR3 runs to 15 residues. J gave up 2 bases and V 5 bases, and 6 bases lay outside the gene matches. This chain's CDR3 is CASSAGLLAYNEQFF. CDR3 nucleotides: TGTGCCAGCAGCGCGGGACTACTAGCCTACAATGAGCAGTTCTTC. Full variable domain (rest looked up from reference TRBV7-2 and TRBJ2-1): GAGVSQSPSNKVTEKGKDVELRCDPISGHTALYWYRQSLGQGLEFLIYFQGNSAPDKSGLPSDRFSAERTGGSVSTLTIQRTQQEDSAVYLCASSAGLLAYNEQFFGPGTRLTVL.

This sequence joins TRBV5-1 and TRBJ2-5; 8 bases agree with TRBD1. J was trimmed by 4 bases and V by 4 bases; bases with no gene match: 9. The germline V gene encodes CDR1 SGHRS and CDR2 YFSETQ. This CDR3 is 15 amino acids long. The DNA of the CDR3 is TGCGCCAGCAGCCCCGGACAGGGTGAGGGAGAGACCCAGTACTTC. It is translated as CASSPGQGEGETQYF.

V usage is TRBV4-1 and J usage is TRBJ1-1; D is unresolved. This CDR3 is 15 amino acids long. Germline CDR1 is MGHRA and CDR2 is YSYEKL. Trimming took 4 bases from V and 3 from J, leaving 15 bases between them. CDR3 coding DNA: TGCGCCAGCAGCCCTCAATCGAGAGGGTACACTGAAGCTTTCTTT. Residues: CASSPQSRGYTEAFF.

This clone was found a few times. The chain is built from TRBV7-2 and TRBJ2-5; 7 bases match TRBD1. V lost 5 bases to trimming and J lost 8 bases; unmatched junction nucleotides: 11. This CDR3 contains 14 residues. Germline V gives CDR1 SGHTA, CDR2 FQGNSA. CDR3 nucleotides: TGTGCCAGCAGCCTAGGGGGCGCGGACCTAACCCAGTACTTC. Translation: CASSLGGADLTQYF.

This clone was seen more than once but under ten times. The chain combines TRBV2 with TRBJ2-2; 7 bases align to TRBD1. The CDR3 has 14 amino acids. V lost 8 bases, J lost 0 bases, and 3 bases stayed unmatched. The germline CDR1 and CDR2 sequences are SNHLY and FYNNEI. The CDR3: CASVGTANTGELFF. The CDR3 DNA reads as TGTGCCAGCGTGGGGACAGCGAACACCGGGGAGCTGTTTTTT. The whole variable domain, remainder taken from reference TRBV2 and TRBJ2-2, is EPEVTQTPSHQVTQMGQEVILRCVPISNHLYFYWYRQILGQKVEFLVSFYNNEISEKSEIFDDQFSVERPDGSNFTLKIRSTKLEDSAMYFCASVGTANTGELFFGEGSRLTVL.

This clone was seen only a few times. CDR3 in DNA: TGTGCCAGCAGTGAGTTGGACAAGAACTACGAGCAGTACTTC. Translating gives CASSELDKNYEQYF. The chain employs TRBV25-1 and TRBJ2-7, with D perhaps matching TRBD1 (5 bases). Trimming stripped 3 bases from V and 3 bases from J, with 12 bases between. This CDR3 is built from 14 residues. Germline assignment: CDR1 MGHDK and CDR2 SYGVNS.

To note about this clone: One end of the junction is discordant with germline, which a read error may explain. The chain combines TRBV7-9 with TRBJ1-1; D remains ambiguous. CDR1 and CDR2 from the germline V gene are SEHNR and FQNEAQ (reference sequence). CDR3 length: 12 amino acids. The DNA of the CDR3 is TGTGCCAGCAGCATAGCGGCCACTGAAGCTTTCTTT. Translating gives CASSIAATEAFF.

This clone came up a few times. The chain recombines TRBV7-6 with TRBJ2-2, with a weak D call TRBD1 (6 bases). This CDR3 region has 14 residues. V was pared by 4 bases and J by 10 bases, with 16 bases between. Germline lookup yields CDR1 SGHVS and CDR2 FNYEAQ. CDR3 in amino acids: CASSYRPGQLELFF. CDR3 bases: TGTGCCAGCAGCTACCGCCCCGGACAGTTGGAGCTGTTTTTT.

This clone has more than one count but fewer than ten. The rearrangement joins TRBV2 to TRBJ2-5; no clear D. Germline lookup yields CDR1 SNHLY and CDR2 FYNNEI. Trimming took off 7 bases at V and 1 base at J, with 7 bases between the two ends. The CDR3 sequence is 12 residues long. The CDR3 sequence is CASILVQETQYF. For the CDR3, the DNA is TGTGCCAGCATCTTAGTCCAAGAGACCCAGTACTTC.

In its sample, this clone was seen a few times. Other DNA variants within this sample encode the same CDR3. This chain connects TRBV30 to TRBJ2-7; no reliable D call. Trimming cost V 3 bases and J 1 base, with 7 bases left between them. The CDR3 runs 12 residues. Germline V gene sequence: CDR1 GTSNPN, CDR2 SVGIG (reference sequence). This CDR3 is CAWRVSSYEQYF. As DNA, the CDR3 is TGTGCCTGGAGAGTCAGTTCCTACGAGCAGTACTTC.

Remarks on this clone: Other nucleotide sequences from this sample produce the same CDR3. The gene calls are TRBV27 and TRBJ2-1; D is unresolved. The CDR3 has 12 amino acids. CDR1 is MNHEY and CDR2 is SMNVEV in the germline V gene (reference sequence). V was cut by 2 bases and J by 3 bases, with 2 bases left in between. For the CDR3, the DNA is TGTGCCAGCAGTTTAGGCTACAATGAGCAGTTCTTC. Translated: CASSLGYNEQFF.

In DNA, the CDR3 is TGTGCCTGGAGAGGGCAGGTCGAGCAGTACTTC. It translates to CAWRGQVEQYF. The chain combines TRBV30 with TRBJ2-7; D gene ambiguous. The CDR3 loop spans 11 amino acids. With 3 bases removed from V and 6 bases from J, the gap between germline ends came to 9 bases. The germline V gene has CDR1 GTSNPN and CDR2 SVGIG (reference sequence). Based on the CDR3 plus reference TRBV30 and TRBJ2-7, the full variable domain is SQTIHQWPATLVQPVGSPLSLECTVEGTSNPNLYWYRQAAGRGLQLLFYSVGIGQISSEVPQNLSASRPQDRQFILSSKKLLLSDSGFYLCAWRGQVEQYFGPGTRLTVT.

This clone has a handful of counts. This chain connects TRBV2 to TRBJ1-5; D may be TRBD1 (5 bases). Germline assignment: CDR1 SNHLY and CDR2 FYNNEI. With 6 bases removed from V and 10 bases from J, the gap between germline ends came to 19 bases. The CDR3 runs 14 residues. The CDR3 coding sequence is TGTGCCAGCAGCTTGGGGGAGGGAGCCCAACCCCAGCATTTT. Translated, it gives CASSLGEGAQPQHF.

This clone showed up just a few times. This chain uses TRBV30 with TRBJ1-2; the D is unclear. Germline CDR1 GTSNPN, CDR2 SVGIG (reference sequence). V was clipped by 5 bases and J by 8 bases, with 18 bases between them. CDR3 length: 13 amino acids. The CDR3 protein is CAWERRPEIGYTF. In DNA, the CDR3 is TGTGCCTGGGAAAGGCGACCAGAAATCGGCTACACCTTC.

The chain uses TRBV27 and TRBJ1-2; 7 nucleotides agree with TRBD1. The CDR3 runs 14 residues. Germline V lookup: CDR1 MNHEY, CDR2 SMNVEV (reference sequence). The V gene end was trimmed by 5 bases and the J gene end by 6 bases; junction bases not matched to a gene: 9. CDR3 sequence (DNA): TGTGCCAGCAGTCCCTACAGGGGCCCCAATGGCTACACCTTC. This codes for CASSPYRGPNGYTF.

This clone has only a few counts. The chain is built from TRBV18 and TRBJ1-5; D unclear. CDR3 length: 14 amino acids. Germline CDR1 reads KGHSH; CDR2 reads LQKENI. Deletions cut 5 bases from V and 2 bases from J, with 10 bases between. In DNA form, the CDR3 reads TGTGCCAGCTCAGGCGGCGGAGGCAATCAGCCCCAGCATTTT. Its translation is CASSGGGGNQPQHF.

The chain is built from TRBV28 and TRBJ2-5; TRBD2 agrees at 7 bases. In germline, CDR1 is MDHEN, CDR2 SYDVKM. The CDR3 sequence is 17 residues long. V was clipped by 6 bases and J by 4 bases; unmatched bases: 17. The CDR3 sequence is CASRPSGVRELIETQYF. For the CDR3, the DNA is TGTGCCAGCAGACCTTCTGGTGTGCGGGAGTTGATAGAGACCCAGTACTTC.

The chain employs TRBV5-1 and TRBJ2-3; D perhaps matches TRBD2 (6 bases). The germline gives CDR1 SGHRS, CDR2 YFSETQ. The CDR3 runs 16 residues. With 4 bases removed from V and 7 bases from J, the gap between germline ends came to 22 bases. CDR3 in DNA: TGCGCCAGCAGCCCTACACCGGGACTCGACGAATATACGCAGTATTTT. This encodes CASSPTPGLDEYTQYF.

The J gene is TRBJ2-7, the V gene TRBV2, with TRBD2 matching over 11 bases. V lost 4 bases, J lost 3 bases, and 5 bases stayed unmatched. This CDR3 region has 15 residues. The V gene's germline CDR1 is SNHLY and CDR2 FYNNEI. The CDR3 DNA follows: TGTGCCAGCAGTGGGGGGACTAGCGGCCTCTACGAGCAGTACTTC. Protein product: CASSGGTSGLYEQYF. Full variable domain (missing parts from reference TRBV2 and TRBJ2-7): EPEVTQTPSHQVTQMGQEVILRCVPISNHLYFYWYRQILGQKVEFLVSFYNNEISEKSEIFDDQFSVERPDGSNFTLKIRSTKLEDSAMYFCASSGGTSGLYEQYFGPGTRLTVT.

The J gene is TRBJ2-5, the V gene TRBV9; 13 bases align to TRBD2. After removal of 3 bases from V and 2 bases from J, the junction contained 4 bases not matched to a gene. CDR1 is SGDLS, CDR2 YYNGEE, per germline. The CDR3 sequence is 16 residues long. The CDR3 sequence is CASSAGLAGAQETQYF. As DNA, the CDR3 is TGTGCCAGCAGCGCTGGACTAGCGGGGGCGCAAGAGACCCAGTACTTC.

This clone was seen a handful of times. The V gene is TRBV4-2, the J gene TRBJ1-2; perhaps TRBD1 as D (5 bases). The germline gives CDR1 LGHNA, CDR2 YNFKEQ. The CDR3 contains 17 residues. Between the trimmed V and J ends, which lost 2 bases and 0 bases, there was a span of 16 bases. This CDR3 reads CASSQPSGGRANYGYTF. In DNA form, the CDR3 reads TGTGCCAGCAGCCAACCGAGCGGGGGGAGAGCTAACTATGGCTACACCTTC.

V gene TRBV10-3 combines with J gene TRBJ2-1; 8 bases agree with TRBD1. V was clipped by 6 bases and J by 5 bases; unmatched bases: 6. Germline V CDR1 and CDR2: ENHRY, SYGVKD. The CDR3 spans 14 residues. The CDR3 DNA reads as TGTGCCATCAGGACCGGGACAGGAGACAATGAGCAGTTCTTC. Amino acids: CAIRTGTGDNEQFF.

This clone has more than one count but fewer than ten. The chain is built from TRBV4-2 and TRBJ2-5, with D tentatively TRBD1 or TRBD2 (6 bases each). This CDR3 contains 15 residues. V was shortened by 6 bases and J by 5 bases, with 19 bases between the two germline ends. Germline V gene data show CDR1 as LGHNA and CDR2 as YNFKEQ. The CDR3 DNA reads TGTGCCAGCAGTCAGGGGACTTCGGCCGGGGAGACCCAGTACTTC. Translating it yields CASSQGTSAGETQYF.

This clone turned up a few times. The chain couples TRBV7-4 to TRBJ2-5, with D possibly being TRBD1 or TRBD2 (5 bases each). The germline gives CDR1 SGHVT, CDR2 SQSDAQ. The CDR3 length is 13 residues. V was cut by 1 base and J by 9 bases, with 12 bases left in between. In DNA form, the CDR3 reads TGTGCCAGCAGCTTAGATCCCTTGGGGGCCCAGTACTTC. Its translation: CASSLDPLGAQYF.

The chain links TRBV4-3 to TRBJ1-5, with D hard to call. V shed 0 bases and J shed 7 bases, with 13 bases lying between them. Per the germline V gene, CDR1 is LGHNA and CDR2 is YSLEER. This CDR3 has 15 residues. The CDR3 DNA reads as TGCGCCAGCAGCCAAGAGGGCCGGTCTGAACAGCCCCAGCATTTT. Its protein product is CASSQEGRSEQPQHF.